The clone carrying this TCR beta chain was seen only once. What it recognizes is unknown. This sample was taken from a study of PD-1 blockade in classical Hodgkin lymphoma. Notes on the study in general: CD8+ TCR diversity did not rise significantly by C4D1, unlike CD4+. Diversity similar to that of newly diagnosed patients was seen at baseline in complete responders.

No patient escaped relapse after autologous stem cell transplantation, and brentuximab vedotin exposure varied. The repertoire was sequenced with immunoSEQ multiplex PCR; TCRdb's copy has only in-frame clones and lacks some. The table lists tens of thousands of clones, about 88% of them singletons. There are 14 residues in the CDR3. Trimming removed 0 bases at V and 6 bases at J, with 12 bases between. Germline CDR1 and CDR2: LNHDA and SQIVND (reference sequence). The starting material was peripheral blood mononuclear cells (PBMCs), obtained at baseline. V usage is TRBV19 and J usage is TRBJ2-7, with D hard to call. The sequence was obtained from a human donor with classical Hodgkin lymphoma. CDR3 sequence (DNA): TGTGCCAGTAGTATAGATCCCCGTCGAGTCGAGCAGTACTTC. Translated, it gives CASSIDPRRVEQYF.